This T cell receptor beta chain was identified in a study of blood T cell repertoires in COVID-19 (dated by TCRdb to the early 2020s). Regarding the complete study: Samples covering the acute and convalescent phases of COVID-19 were provided by collaborators in the United States, Italy and Spain. The material from the prospective study consisted of cDNA or gDNA derived from T cells, B-cell-depleted T cells, or PBMCs. The dataset comprised deeply sampled blood TCRbeta repertoires from subjects exposed to, actively infected with, or recovered from COVID-19. The repertoires were released in a freely available public database intended as a resource for research on the immune response to SARS-CoV-2. Samples were obtained from the ongoing ImmuneRACE study (first 160 participants) and from over a thousand subjects provided by 6 global collaborators. A de-identified subject ID, COVID-19 status, age in years and sex were almost always included in the sample metadata. HLA class I and class II types, where available, came from metadata supplied by the sample provider rather than from assay-based typing. Results the study describes overall, beyond this receptor: The amount of clinical and demographic metadata varied by source and participant and was provided uncurated.

From the cysteine up to the phenylalanine, the CDR3 has a length of 15 residues. The kept DNA is CDR3 alone, 45 bases in frame from the first base. Unmatched junction bases come to 9, with V trimmed by 5 bases and J by 4 bases. CDR1 MNHEY and CDR2 SVGAGI are derived from the germline V gene. Whole blood was collected in K2EDTA tubes by collaborating institutions according to the institutions' own protocols. For TCRbeta analysis, collaborators shipped samples in one of three forms: frozen whole blood, isolated PBMCs, or DNA extracted from either of those sample types. TCRbeta CDR3 regions were amplified from genomic DNA by means of the immunoSEQ Assay, a bias-controlled multiplex PCR. In the authors' own workflow: The number of nucleated cells in each sample was estimated by amplification of reference gene primers within the assay. To quantify the absolute abundance of each unique TCRbeta CDR3 rearrangement, sequence reads were collapsed and filtered. For each sample, productive Simpson clonality was calculated as the square root of Simpson's diversity index over productive rearrangements. TCRdb provides this immuneACCESS table in a form limited to in-frame rearrangements. Some clones are lacking; in checked studies, under half of them reflect an unresolved V gene, and why the rest are absent is not known. D and trimming come from the DNA, and the V and J calls and clone size come from that table. For this sample there are roughly 140,000 clones; about nine tenths appear just once. The top ten hold roughly 9.6% of the sample.

To note about this clone: No antigen is known for it. No base quality information exists; no much larger clone differs at one position.

The material sequenced was peripheral blood. The sequence is built from TRBV6-5 and TRBJ1-2; 8 central nucleotides agree with TRBD1. This sequence originates from a woman of 80 years or more with acute or convalescent COVID-19. In nucleotide form, the sequence is TGTGCCAGCAGTACGAAGACAGGGGCCCTCTATGGCTACACCTTC. Its protein is CASSTKTGALYGYTF.